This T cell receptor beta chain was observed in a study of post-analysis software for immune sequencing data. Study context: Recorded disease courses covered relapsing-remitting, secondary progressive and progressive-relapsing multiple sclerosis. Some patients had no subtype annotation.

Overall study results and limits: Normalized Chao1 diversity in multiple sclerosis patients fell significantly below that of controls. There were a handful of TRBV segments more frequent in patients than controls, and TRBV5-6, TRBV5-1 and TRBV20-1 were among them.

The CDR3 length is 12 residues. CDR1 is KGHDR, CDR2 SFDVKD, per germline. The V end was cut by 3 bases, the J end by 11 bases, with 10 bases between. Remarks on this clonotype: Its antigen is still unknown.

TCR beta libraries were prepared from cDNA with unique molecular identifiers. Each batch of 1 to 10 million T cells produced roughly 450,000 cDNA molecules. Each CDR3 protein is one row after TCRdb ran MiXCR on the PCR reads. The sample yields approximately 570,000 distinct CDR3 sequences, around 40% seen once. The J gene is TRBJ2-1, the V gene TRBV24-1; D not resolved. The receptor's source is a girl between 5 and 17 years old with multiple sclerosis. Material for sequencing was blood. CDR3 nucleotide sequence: TGTGCCACCAGTGATGACCCTGATAAGCAGTTCTTC. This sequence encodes CATSDDPDKQFF.